Detailed here is one T cell receptor beta chain. The data were obtained in a study of blood T cell repertoires in COVID-19. As for the study in general: Some COVID-19 samples were acute and others convalescent; all came from the United States, Italy and Spain. In each case, the material was cDNA or gDNA derived from T cells, B-cell-depleted T cells, or PBMCs.

Authors' analysis steps: Estimation of nucleated cell counts relied on the amplification of reference gene primers. TCRdb's table, derived via immunoSEQ multiplex PCR, lists solely in-frame clones and lacks some. V and J calls plus clone size are reproduced from that table; the DNA served to infer D and trimming. The table has about 220,000 clones, more than 70% seen once. V lost 0 bases and J 6 bases, leaving 18 bases between the germline ends. From germline, CDR1 is MNHNY and CDR2 SVGAGI (reference sequence). The CDR3 contains 16 residues. The TCR sequence derives from a woman aged 80 or older with acute or convalescent COVID-19. The genes are TRBV6-6 and TRBJ2-7; the D gene is possibly TRBD2 (6 bases). The sample comprised peripheral blood. The DNA of the CDR3 is TGTGCCAGCAGTTACTCCCGGGGGTCCAGGAGCTCCGAGCAGTACTTC. Protein product: CASSYSRGSRSSEQYF.